One and the same sample provided the 31 T cell receptor beta chains below, sequenced in a study of early T cells in non-severe SARS-CoV-2 infection. Using its own MiXCR run on the 5' RACE reads, TCRdb lists one record per CDR3 protein. The repertoire has 85,000 to 100,000 distinct CDR3 sequences, about 11% of them found once; the top ten carry around 4.7%. The specimen comprised whole blood, sampled at baseline. All receptors derive from an adult who was a healthcare worker with PCR-confirmed SARS-CoV-2 infection or an uninfected control (not recorded which).

The rearrangement joins TRBV20-1 to TRBJ1-3; D remains unclear. This CDR3 comprises 13 residues. Germline assignment: CDR1 DFQATT and CDR2 SNEGSKA (reference sequence). V shed 2 bases and J shed 2 bases, with 7 bases lying between them. Here the CDR3 DNA reads TGCAGTGCTAGATCCGGGGCTGGAAACACCATATATTTT. It codes for CSARSGAGNTIYF.

This chain uses TRBV6-4 with TRBJ2-3, with D uncertain. CDR3 length: 13 amino acids. Germline CDR1 is MRHNA and CDR2 is SNTAGT. V lost 3 bases and J 6 bases, leaving 10 bases between the germline ends. The CDR3 region has the DNA TGTGCCAGCAGTGAAAGCCGTTTGGATACGCAGTATTTT. Translating it yields CASSESRLDTQYF.

This clonotype was detected ten times or more. The J gene is TRBJ2-7, the V gene TRBV15; tentative D call: TRBD1 (6 bases). The CDR3 totals 14 residues. The germline V gene has CDR1 LNHNV and CDR2 YYDKDF (reference sequence). Trimming left V 4 bases short and J 1 base short, with 11 bases between. CDR3 region: CATSTKGHSYEQYF. CDR3 sequence (DNA): TGTGCCACCAGCACGAAGGGACATTCCTACGAGCAGTACTTC.

This clonotype was recorded many times. This chain connects TRBV7-8 to TRBJ2-1; D is perhaps TRBD2 (6 bases). This CDR3 region has 15 residues. From germline, CDR1 is SGHVS and CDR2 FQNEAQ. V was pared by 3 bases and J by 3 bases, with 12 bases between. CDR3 DNA: TGTGCCAGCAGCTTTCTTAGCGGAAACTACAATGAGCAGTTCTTC. Amino acid sequence: CASSFLSGNYNEQFF.

This clonotype was recorded at least ten times. The rearrangement links TRBV29-1 to TRBJ2-3, with 14 nucleotides matching TRBD2. The CDR3 covers 14 residues. In germline, CDR1 is SQVTM, CDR2 ANQGSEA. Trimming at V came to 6 bases and at J to 9 bases, leaving 8 bases not matched to a gene. The CDR3 here is CSVAGLAGVGTQYF. CDR3 in DNA: TGCAGCGTGGCGGGACTAGCGGGAGTAGGGACGCAGTATTTT.

The rearrangement joins TRBV5-1 to TRBJ1-1; D unresolved. The CDR3 has 13 residues. V lost 3 bases and J 1 base, leaving 7 bases between the germline ends. Germline CDR1 is SGHRS and CDR2 is YFSETQ. The CDR3 DNA follows: TGCGCCAGCAGCTGGGCAGGGAACACTGAAGCTTTCTTT. Its translation is CASSWAGNTEAFF.

V is TRBV2 and J is TRBJ2-1; no firm D call. Trimming removed 6 bases at V and 4 bases at J, with 10 bases between. CDR3 size: 13 residues. Per germline, CDR1 SNHLY and CDR2 FYNNEI. In DNA, the CDR3 is TGTGCCAGCAGGCCGGGTGTGTACAATGAGCAGTTCTTC. Protein: CASRPGVYNEQFF. Full variable domain (rest looked up from reference TRBV2 and TRBJ2-1): EPEVTQTPSHQVTQMGQEVILRCVPISNHLYFYWYRQILGQKVEFLVSFYNNEISEKSEIFDDQFSVERPDGSNFTLKIRSTKLEDSAMYFCASRPGVYNEQFFGPGTRLTVL.

This clonotype has ten or more counts. The V gene is TRBV10-3, the J gene TRBJ1-1; D is undetermined. The CDR3 is made up of 14 amino acids. CDR1 is ENHRY, CDR2 SYGVKD, per germline. Trimming removed 2 bases from V and 6 bases from J, with 13 bases in between. CDR3 amino acids: CAISEGGNWAEAFF. DNA of the CDR3: TGTGCCATCAGTGAGGGAGGGAATTGGGCTGAAGCTTTCTTT.

The V call is TRBV3-1, the J call TRBJ1-2; D is uncertain. Germline V gives CDR1 LGHDT, CDR2 YNNKEL (reference sequence). The CDR3 is made up of 16 amino acids. Trimming removed 4 bases at V and 4 bases at J, with 19 bases between. The CDR3 region is CASSPVLEERSYGYTF. In nucleotides, the CDR3 is TGTGCCAGCAGCCCCGTTCTTGAGGAACGGAGCTATGGCTACACCTTC.

This clonotype was detected a few times. This CDR3 is CASRLGGDSGANVLTF. The CDR3 DNA sequence: TGTGCCAGCAGGCTAGGGGGAGACTCTGGGGCCAACGTCCTGACTTTC. V and J are TRBV2 and TRBJ2-6; D is perhaps TRBD1 (6 bases). Trimming left V 6 bases short and J 0 bases short, with 12 bases between. In germline, CDR1 is SNHLY, CDR2 FYNNEI. The CDR3 covers 16 residues.

The CDR3 loop reads CSATSQSSYNEQFF. The CDR3 bases are TGCAGTGCTACTTCCCAGAGCTCCTACAATGAGCAGTTCTTC. The chain links TRBV20-1 to TRBJ2-1; unclear D gene. V shed 4 bases and J shed 0 bases, with 10 bases lying between them. The germline V gene has CDR1 DFQATT and CDR2 SNEGSKA (reference sequence). This CDR3 spans 14 amino acids.

This clonotype has a count of ten or more. One junction end disagrees with the germline gene, perhaps due to a read error. This chain connects TRBV3-1 to TRBJ2-1; D is possibly TRBD2 (5 bases). The CDR3 is 11 amino acids. Per the germline V gene, CDR1 is LGHDT and CDR2 is YNNKEL (reference sequence). The CDR3 reads CASRQADEQFF. CDR3 DNA: TGTGCCAGCAGGCAAGCGGATGAGCAGTTCTTC.

In its sample, this clonotype was seen a few times. This chain uses TRBV28 with TRBJ1-6; D is undetermined. Trimming shortened V by 3 bases and J by 7 bases, and 13 bases separated the two germline ends. There are 15 residues in the CDR3. The germline V gene encodes CDR1 MDHEN and CDR2 SYDVKM. CDR3: CASSFYGGRNSPLHF. For the CDR3, the DNA is TGTGCCAGCAGTTTTTACGGCGGTCGGAATTCACCCCTCCACTTT. Supplemented by reference TRBV28 and TRBJ1-6, the full variable domain reads DVKVTQSSRYLVKRTGEKVFLECVQDMDHENMFWYRQDPGLGLRLIYFSYDVKMKEKGDIPEGYSVSREKKERFSLILESASTNQTSMYLCASSFYGGRNSPLHFGNGTRLTVT.

This clonotype turned up a few times. The gene calls are TRBV5-1 and TRBJ2-1; 8 nucleotides line up with TRBD1. Germline V gene lookup returns CDR1 SGHRS and CDR2 YFSETQ. J gave up 0 bases and V 4 bases, and 6 bases lay outside the gene matches. The CDR3 loop spans 16 amino acids. This CDR3 is CASSPTGADSYNEQFF. Written as DNA, the CDR3 is TGCGCCAGCAGCCCGACAGGGGCTGACTCCTACAATGAGCAGTTCTTC. The full variable domain, rest sourced from reference TRBV5-1 and TRBJ2-1, is KAGVTQTPRYLIKTRGQQVTLSCSPISGHRSVSWYQQTPGQGLQFLFEYFSETQRNKGNFPGRFSGRQFSNSRSEMNVSTLELGDSALYLCASSPTGADSYNEQFFGPGTRLTVL.

At least ten counts were recorded for this clonotype. V is TRBV3-1 and J is TRBJ2-3; 13 bases align to TRBD2. V lost 5 bases, J lost 4 bases, and 15 bases stayed unmatched. The CDR3 covers 19 residues. Germline assignment: CDR1 LGHDT and CDR2 YNNKEL (reference sequence). The CDR3 coding sequence is TGTGCCAGCAGCAGGACTAGCGGGAGTCTTACTTTACAACCAGATACGCAGTATTTT. It specifies CASSRTSGSLTLQPDTQYF.

This chain uses TRBV5-4 with TRBJ2-7, with 11 bases identical to TRBD2. Germline CDR1 SGHNT, CDR2 YYREEE (reference sequence). V lost 2 bases to trimming and J lost 1 base; unmatched junction nucleotides: 5. The CDR3 spans 16 residues. CDR3 DNA sequence: TGTGCCAGCAGCTTTTTTGGGACTAGCGGTTCCTACGAGCAGTACTTC. Translated: CASSFFGTSGSYEQYF.

This clonotype occurred a few times. The genes are TRBV27 and TRBJ2-3; perhaps TRBD2 as D (5 bases). This CDR3 is 13 amino acids long. Germline V CDR1 and CDR2: MNHEY, SMNVEV (reference sequence). V lost 5 bases and J 6 bases, leaving 12 bases between the germline ends. CDR3 sequence (DNA): TGTGCCAGCAGTGGACTGCGAGGGGATACGCAGTATTTT. As protein: CASSGLRGDTQYF.

This clonotype has a count of ten or more. The V and J genes are TRBV27 and TRBJ2-3, with 13 bases that match TRBD2. Looked up from germline, CDR1 is MNHEY and CDR2 is SMNVEV (reference sequence). This CDR3 region has 15 residues. With 6 bases clipped from V and 6 bases from J, the junction kept 6 bases outside the gene matches. The CDR3 spells CASSTSGGARDTQYF. CDR3 DNA: TGTGCCAGCAGCACTAGCGGGGGGGCCAGGGATACGCAGTATTTT.

The chain employs TRBV11-1 and TRBJ1-1, with D unresolved. Germline loops: CDR1 SGHAT, CDR2 FQDESV (reference sequence). This CDR3 has 12 residues. Trimming removed 6 bases at V and 5 bases at J, with 10 bases between. The CDR3 sequence: CASRDYGTEAFF. The CDR3 nucleotides read TGTGCCAGCAGAGATTACGGGACTGAAGCTTTCTTT.

This clonotype was counted between two and nine times. The chain employs TRBV5-1 and TRBJ1-1; a possible D gene is TRBD1 (5 bases). Trimming shortened V by 4 bases and J by 3 bases, and 19 bases separated the two germline ends. CDR1 SGHRS and CDR2 YFSETQ come from the germline V gene. The CDR3 has 16 residues. The CDR3 nucleotides are TGCGCCAGCAGCCCTCTTACCGGGACGGGGGACACTGAAGCTTTCTTT. As protein: CASSPLTGTGDTEAFF.

The chain carries TRBV13 and TRBJ2-5, with TRBD1 matching 7 bases. This CDR3 region has 13 residues. The ends lost 5 bases at V and 3 bases at J; junction bases unmatched: 3. Germline CDR1 reads PRHDT; CDR2 reads FYEKMQ (reference sequence). CDR3 nucleotides: TGTGCCAGCAGCCCCGGGACAGAAGAGACCCAGTACTTC. This sequence encodes CASSPGTEETQYF.

The J gene is TRBJ1-5, the V gene TRBV2, with 9 positions matching TRBD1. Germline CDR1 SNHLY, CDR2 FYNNEI. J was trimmed by 1 base and V by 7 bases; bases with no gene match: 11. CDR3 length equals 17 residues. Here the CDR3 reads CASNIVPGQGSNQPQHF. The CDR3 nucleotides are TGTGCCAGCAACATTGTTCCGGGACAGGGAAGCAATCAGCCCCAGCATTTT. Supplemented by reference TRBV2 and TRBJ1-5, the full variable domain reads EPEVTQTPSHQVTQMGQEVILRCVPISNHLYFYWYRQILGQKVEFLVSFYNNEISEKSEIFDDQFSVERPDGSNFTLKIRSTKLEDSAMYFCASNIVPGQGSNQPQHFGDGTRLSIL.

This clonotype has only a few counts. CDR3: CASSFWDNEQFF. In DNA, the CDR3 is TGTGCCAGCAGCTTTTGGGACAATGAGCAGTTCTTC. The chain has TRBV11-2 and TRBJ2-1; D ambiguous. The length of the CDR3 is 12 residues. V was shortened by 3 bases and J by 5 bases, with 5 bases between the two germline ends. Germline lookup yields CDR1 SGHAT and CDR2 FQNNGV.

This clonotype was counted between two and nine times. The chain links TRBV3-1 to TRBJ2-4, with TRBD2 matching over 7 bases. The CDR3 consists of 14 residues. Trimming at V came to 0 bases and at J to 12 bases, leaving 8 bases not matched to a gene. Germline V gene data show CDR1 as LGHDT and CDR2 as YNNKEL (reference sequence). CDR3 nucleotides: TGTGCCAGCAGCCAAGACCCTAGCGGACCCACTCAGTACTTC. Residues: CASSQDPSGPTQYF.

The chain is built from TRBV10-3 and TRBJ2-1, with 8 bases that match TRBD1. The CDR3 is 14 residues long. With 10 bases clipped from V and 3 bases from J, the junction kept 8 bases outside the gene matches. CDR1 and CDR2 from the germline V gene are ENHRY and SYGVKD. The CDR3 DNA is TGTGCCACCGGACAGGGTTCGATCTACAATGAGCAGTTCTTC. Translated: CATGQGSIYNEQFF.

The rearrangement links TRBV5-8 to TRBJ1-3; TRBD1 matches at 9 bases. Trimming at V came to 2 bases and at J to 4 bases, leaving 4 bases not matched to a gene. The CDR3 length is 15 residues. CDR1 is SGHTS, CDR2 YDEGEE, per germline. This chain's CDR3 is CASSFTGGAGNTIYF. Here the CDR3 DNA reads TGTGCCAGCAGCTTTACAGGGGGCGCGGGAAACACCATATATTTT.

This rearrangement joins TRBV30 to TRBJ2-4, with 8 nucleotides matching TRBD2. V shed 6 bases and J 7 bases; nucleotides not matched to a gene: 11. The CDR3 loop spans 14 amino acids. Germline CDR1 reads GTSNPN; CDR2 reads SVGIG (reference sequence). As DNA, the CDR3 is TGTGCCTGCGAGCGGGGGAGCCGCGGTAACATTCAGTACTTC. Residues: CACERGSRGNIQYF.

This clonotype was counted many times. J is TRBJ2-3 and V is TRBV20-1; D possibly corresponds to TRBD2 (7 bases). The germline V gene encodes CDR1 DFQATT and CDR2 SNEGSKA (reference sequence). The CDR3 runs 14 residues. Trimming removed 5 bases at V and 4 bases at J, with 16 bases between. DNA for the CDR3: TGCAGTGCTGGGGTCCTGGGGGGGCCAGATACGCAGTATTTT. This codes for CSAGVLGGPDTQYF.

This clonotype was seen at least ten times. V is TRBV27 and J is TRBJ2-7, with 8 positions matching TRBD2. Germline V gene data show CDR1 as MNHEY and CDR2 as SMNVEV (reference sequence). The CDR3 is 15 amino acids. The ends lost 4 bases at V and 2 bases at J; junction bases unmatched: 7. The CDR3 here is CASSSASGSAYEQYF. In DNA, the CDR3 is TGTGCCAGCAGTTCCGCCAGCGGGAGTGCCTACGAGCAGTACTTC.

This clonotype was found a few times. The chain links TRBV6-5 to TRBJ2-1; no reliable D call. The germline CDR1 and CDR2 sequences are MNHEY and SVGAGI. The CDR3 contains 13 residues. Trimming removed 6 bases at V and 1 base at J, with 7 bases between. CDR3 residues: CASRKGSYNEQFF. The DNA for the CDR3 is TGTGCCAGCAGGAAGGGTTCCTACAATGAGCAGTTCTTC.

The chain carries TRBV10-3 and TRBJ2-6; the D gene is possibly TRBD2 (5 bases). Trimming took off 9 bases at V and 0 bases at J, with 12 bases between the two ends. In germline, CDR1 is ENHRY, CDR2 SYGVKD. This CDR3 comprises 15 residues. This CDR3 reads CAIGSGDSGANVLTF. The CDR3 nucleotides are TGTGCCATTGGGAGTGGGGACTCTGGGGCCAACGTCCTGACTTTC.